These T cell receptor beta chains were read from a single sample in a study of T-cell reconstitution after alpha-beta-depleted transplantation in children. Via MiXCR, TCRdb re-called the PCR reads, giving one row per CDR3 protein. This table holds 40,000 to 55,000 distinct CDR3 sequences, about 5% found once. Source: PBMCs, mostly from graft donor cells, taken 60 days after TCRalphabeta/CD19-depleted stem cell transplant. The receptors stem from a female patient aged 2-9 years who had a stem cell transplant for aplastic anemia, so the T cells may come from the graft donor. Each CDR3 is given with its conserved first and last residue. Fields, in order: CDR3 protein, J gene, V gene.

CDR3 protein: CASSWDRTGQPQHF
J gene: TRBJ1-5
V gene: TRBV12-3/TRBV12-4

CDR3 protein: CASSLGTVANYGYTF
J gene: TRBJ1-2
V gene: TRBV7-9

CDR3 protein: CISVPEAPVSGNEQFF
J gene: TRBJ2-1
V gene: TRBV7-5

CDR3 protein: CASRRKIAGESSYNEQFF
J gene: TRBJ2-1
V gene: TRBV12-3/TRBV12-4

CDR3 protein: CASSLRSQGGDTEAFF
J gene: TRBJ1-1
V gene: TRBV5-1

CDR3 protein: CSARENEKLFF
J gene: TRBJ1-4
V gene: TRBV20-1

CDR3 protein: CASSPRTGEETQYF
J gene: TRBJ2-5
V gene: TRBV12-3/TRBV12-4

CDR3 protein: CAISERQGARSNQPQHF
J gene: TRBJ1-5
V gene: TRBV10-3

CDR3 protein: CASSPGTGTEKLFF
J gene: TRBJ1-4
V gene: TRBV5-1

CDR3 protein: CASSYRSSYNEQFF
J gene: TRBJ2-1
V gene: TRBV12-3/TRBV12-4

CDR3 protein: CASSQDSLKLYEQYF
J gene: TRBJ2-7
V gene: TRBV14

CDR3 protein: CASRINPGLAGGWGTQYF
J gene: TRBJ2-5
V gene: TRBV5-1

CDR3 protein: CASSFGPGQGTQTQYF
J gene: TRBJ2-5
V gene: TRBV5-1

CDR3 protein: CSARRGGAAGELFF
J gene: TRBJ2-2
V gene: TRBV29-1

CDR3 protein: CSAGRRGIITQYF
J gene: TRBJ2-3
V gene: TRBV20-1

CDR3 protein: CASSSPAGVTNSPLHF
J gene: TRBJ1-6
V gene: TRBV28

CDR3 protein: CASRREAGEQYF
J gene: TRBJ2-7
V gene: TRBV2

CDR3 protein: CAISGGSLETQYF
J gene: TRBJ2-5
V gene: TRBV10-3

CDR3 protein: CASSLEDLDTGELFF
J gene: TRBJ2-2
V gene: TRBV4-2

CDR3 protein: CASSVGWGTSSEQFF
J gene: TRBJ2-1
V gene: TRBV9

CDR3 protein: CASSLVYSTDTQYF
J gene: TRBJ2-3
V gene: TRBV7-2

CDR3 protein: CASSFPGESSDTQYF
J gene: TRBJ2-3
V gene: TRBV5-6

CDR3 protein: CASSLTGGATNEKLFF
J gene: TRBJ1-4
V gene: TRBV7-6

CDR3 protein: CASSLAKIAGTSVYEQYF
J gene: TRBJ2-7
V gene: TRBV7-2

CDR3 protein: CASSYGPKETQYF
J gene: TRBJ2-5
V gene: TRBV6-5

CDR3 protein: CASTVGDQPQHF
J gene: TRBJ1-5
V gene: TRBV7-3

CDR3 protein: CASSQGETRVRIQYF
J gene: TRBJ2-4
V gene: TRBV16

CDR3 protein: CSADGSGRMGETQYF
J gene: TRBJ2-5
V gene: TRBV20-1

CDR3 protein: CASSWGEGAKQFF
J gene: TRBJ2-1
V gene: TRBV6-2/TRBV6-3

CDR3 protein: CASSFSGAAETQYF
J gene: TRBJ2-5
V gene: TRBV6-5

CDR3 protein: CSVEGEPGQDYGYTF
J gene: TRBJ1-2
V gene: TRBV29-1

CDR3 protein: CASSYSAGTYNEQFF
J gene: TRBJ2-1
V gene: TRBV6-6

CDR3 protein: CASSYLGGGEQFF
J gene: TRBJ2-1
V gene: TRBV6-6

CDR3 protein: CASSPTGLAGNTGELFF
J gene: TRBJ2-2
V gene: TRBV18

CDR3 protein: CATGGPRGSGTQYF
J gene: TRBJ2-5
V gene: TRBV15

CDR3 protein: CSARGTDGYTF
J gene: TRBJ1-2
V gene: TRBV20-1

CDR3 protein: CASSWTSGGESYNEQFF
J gene: TRBJ2-1
V gene: TRBV7-3

CDR3 protein: CASSQTENEAFF
J gene: TRBJ1-1
V gene: TRBV5-5

CDR3 protein: CATISGGSEKLFF
J gene: TRBJ1-4
V gene: TRBV24-1

CDR3 protein: CASSVGGAKNIQYF
J gene: TRBJ2-4
V gene: TRBV9

CDR3 protein: CASSPEGAKNIQYF
J gene: TRBJ2-4
V gene: TRBV7-2

CDR3 protein: CASSQTFGEQYF
J gene: TRBJ2-7
V gene: TRBV6-6

CDR3 protein: CASSPAGRARNEQYF
J gene: TRBJ2-7
V gene: TRBV7-2

CDR3 protein: CATSDSPFASGRVREQFF
J gene: TRBJ2-1
V gene: TRBV24-1

CDR3 protein: CASGLFQGSRYF
J gene: TRBJ2-3
V gene: TRBV12-3/TRBV12-4

CDR3 protein: CASSLYRSSNQPQHF
J gene: TRBJ1-5
V gene: TRBV28

CDR3 protein: CASSYRGGRGLPNEQFF
J gene: TRBJ2-1
V gene: TRBV6-6

CDR3 protein: CSASRLVMTYEQYF
J gene: TRBJ2-7
V gene: TRBV20-1

CDR3 protein: CASSWAWGEDEQFF
J gene: TRBJ2-1
V gene: TRBV5-5

CDR3 protein: CATPGVAGADTQYF
J gene: TRBJ2-3
V gene: TRBV7-3

CDR3 protein: CASSQDRVYGYTF
J gene: TRBJ1-2
V gene: TRBV3-1

CDR3 protein: CASSLWRNTIYF
J gene: TRBJ1-3
V gene: TRBV7-2

CDR3 protein: CASSQGVREQCF
J gene: TRBJ2-7
V gene: TRBV2

CDR3 protein: CSVKDRPNYGYTF
J gene: TRBJ1-2
V gene: TRBV29-1

CDR3 protein: CASSLTPNTEAFF
J gene: TRBJ1-1
V gene: TRBV3-1

CDR3 protein: CASSAGENTEAFF
J gene: TRBJ1-1
V gene: TRBV2